The 23 T cell receptor beta chains in this list originate from one sample, sequenced in a study of cytomegalovirus exposure and HLA in healthy donors. The PCR made use of 60 Vbeta and 13 Jbeta primers. Profiling relied on immunoSEQ multiplex PCR, and the TCRdb table lists in-frame clones only, not all of them. The sample includes roughly 75,000 clones, about 79% of them seen just once. What was sequenced was PBMCs. Receptors originate from a man between 65 and 85 years old in good health and CMV-seropositive.

The chain has TRBV30 and TRBJ1-1; D might be TRBD1 (5 bases). V was cut by 5 bases and J by 1 base, with 8 bases left in between. The CDR3 runs to 12 residues. Germline loops: CDR1 GTSNPN, CDR2 SVGIG (reference sequence). The CDR3 nucleotides are TGTGCCTGGGGACACCAGAACACTGAAGCTTTCTTT. The encoded protein is CAWGHQNTEAFF.

This CDR3 reads CSGGQGLNYEQYF. The CDR3 nucleotides are TGCAGCGGGGGACAGGGCTTAAACTACGAGCAGTACTTC. The chain is built from TRBV29-1 and TRBJ2-7; 9 bases line up with TRBD1. Germline V gives CDR1 SQVTM, CDR2 ANQGSEA. The CDR3 consists of 13 residues. The ends lost 7 bases at V and 3 bases at J; junction bases unmatched: 7.

This chain joins TRBV6-5 and TRBJ1-5; a possible D gene is TRBD1 (6 bases). From germline, CDR1 is MNHEY and CDR2 SVGAGI. This CDR3 region has 16 residues. V lost 0 bases and J lost 2, with 11 bases in between. This CDR3 is CASSYSGAGGNQPQHF. CDR3 nucleotide sequence: TGTGCCAGCAGTTACTCGGGGGCAGGGGGCAATCAGCCCCAGCATTTT.

CDR3 sequence (DNA): TGTGCCAGCAGCTTTAAAGAGGGACAGGGAGGAAAGACCCAGTACTTC. This codes for CASSFKEGQGGKTQYF. The chain couples TRBV7-9 to TRBJ2-5; 9 bases are shared with TRBD1. Trimming cost V 3 bases and J 6 bases; bases outside gene matches: 11. Germline CDR1 and CDR2: SEHNR and FQNEAQ (reference sequence). The CDR3 runs 16 residues.

The chain employs TRBV19 and TRBJ2-5, with D hard to call. V was trimmed by 5 bases and J by 1 base, leaving 8 bases between them. Germline lookup yields CDR1 LNHDA and CDR2 SQIVND (reference sequence). The CDR3 spans 13 residues. CDR3 residues: CASSRTAQETQYF. CDR3 in DNA: TGTGCCAGTAGTCGCACAGCCCAAGAGACCCAGTACTTC.

The V gene is TRBV5-6, the J gene TRBJ1-1; D call uncertain. The CDR3 contains 12 residues. Germline V CDR1 and CDR2: SGHDT, YYEEEE. The V end was cut by 0 bases, the J end by 8 bases, with 8 bases between. CDR3 loop: CASSLVQAEAFF. CDR3 nucleotides: TGTGCCAGCAGCTTGGTTCAGGCGGAAGCTTTCTTT.

The chain's CDR3 is CASSDDTSTNEKLFF. Written as DNA, the CDR3 is TGTGCCAGCAGTGACGACACTTCAACTAATGAAAAACTGTTTTTT. The chain carries TRBV6-1 and TRBJ1-4; no clear D. Between the trimmed V and J ends, which lost 3 bases and 0 bases, there was a span of 8 bases. This CDR3 contains 15 residues. The germline V gene encodes CDR1 MNHNS and CDR2 SASEGT.

This clone was seen just once. The chain carries TRBV14 and TRBJ1-5; the match to TRBD1 covers 8 bases. The CDR3 contains 18 residues. The germline V gene encodes CDR1 SGHDN and CDR2 FVKESK. J was trimmed by 5 bases and V by 5 bases; bases with no gene match: 17. CDR3 in amino acids: CASSWGYRSDRGDQPQHF. CDR3 sequence (DNA): TGTGCCAGCAGCTGGGGCTACAGGTCTGACAGGGGAGATCAGCCCCAGCATTTT.

The V call is TRBV6-1, the J call TRBJ2-7; 9 positions match TRBD1. The trim removed 7 bases at V and 1 base at J, leaving 8 bases unmatched. Germline CDR1 and CDR2: MNHNS and SASEGT. CDR3 length: 15 amino acids. CDR3 sequence: CASTPSGTGSYEQYF. The CDR3 nucleotides are TGTGCCAGCACCCCCTCCGGGACAGGGTCCTACGAGCAGTACTTC.

The CDR3 loop is CASSRTSGSYEQYF. The CDR3 DNA reads as TGCGCCAGCAGCCGGACTAGCGGTTCCTACGAGCAGTACTTC. This chain uses TRBV5-1 with TRBJ2-7; 10 bases map to TRBD2. The V and J ends lost 4 bases and 1 base, in that order; junction bases with no gene match: 2. Germline V lookup: CDR1 SGHRS, CDR2 YFSETQ. The CDR3 consists of 14 residues.

This chain joins TRBV6-6 and TRBJ2-7; no clear D gene. Deletions cut 3 bases from V and 0 bases from J, with 12 bases between. The CDR3 loop spans 15 amino acids. From germline, CDR1 is MNHNY and CDR2 SVGAGI (reference sequence). CDR3 loop: CASSYTQLSSYEQYF. CDR3 nucleotides: TGTGCCAGCAGTTATACACAGTTGAGCTCCTACGAGCAGTACTTC.

The chain couples TRBV5-4 to TRBJ2-6, with TRBD1 matching over 7 bases. Germline V gene lookup returns CDR1 SGHNT and CDR2 YYREEE (reference sequence). The CDR3 consists of 17 residues. Trimming took 4 bases from V and 1 from J; bases not matched to a gene: 8. CDR3 DNA sequence: TGTGCCAGCAGCCCAGGGACAGCCAAGTCTGGGGCCAACGTCCTGACTTTC. Its protein product is CASSPGTAKSGANVLTF.

This chain uses TRBV10-3 with TRBJ2-7; 10 bases match TRBD1. The ends lost 2 bases at V and 0 bases at J; junction bases unmatched: 7. Germline CDR1 reads ENHRY; CDR2 reads SYGVKD. CDR3 length equals 17 residues. Here the CDR3 reads CAISEGTGVRGSYEQYF. DNA for the CDR3: TGTGCCATCAGTGAGGGGACAGGGGTTAGGGGCTCCTACGAGCAGTACTTC.

V and J are TRBV5-1 and TRBJ2-5; D is ambiguous. The CDR3 length is 14 residues. V was shortened by 6 bases and J by 5 bases, with 17 bases between the two germline ends. Per the germline V gene, CDR1 is SGHRS and CDR2 is YFSETQ. CDR3 residues: CASTTVGSEETQYF. The CDR3 DNA follows: TGCGCCAGCACTACCGTGGGCTCCGAGGAGACCCAGTACTTC.

J is TRBJ1-2 and V is TRBV9; 10 bases are a match to TRBD1. The CDR3 contains 16 residues. The V gene's germline CDR1 is SGDLS and CDR2 YYNGEE. The trim removed 3 bases at V and 4 bases at J, leaving 9 bases unmatched. The CDR3 sequence is CASSGLPGQGLYGYTF. The CDR3 DNA reads as TGTGCCAGCAGCGGCCTCCCGGGACAGGGGCTCTATGGCTACACCTTC.

The chain uses TRBV7-6 and TRBJ2-5, with no clear D. This CDR3 comprises 15 residues. Germline V lookup: CDR1 SGHVS, CDR2 FNYEAQ. V shed 4 bases and J shed 0 bases, with 12 bases lying between them. DNA for the CDR3: TGTGCCAGCAGCTCCCCCTCCCCGTACCAAGAGACCCAGTACTTC. Amino acids: CASSSPSPYQETQYF.

This clone was seen just once. V and J are TRBV7-9 and TRBJ2-3; 7 positions agree with TRBD2. Germline V gene lookup returns CDR1 SEHNR and CDR2 FQNEAQ (reference sequence). With 4 bases clipped from V and 0 bases from J, the junction kept 4 bases outside the gene matches. The CDR3 extends over 15 amino acids. The CDR3 reads CASSSGLSSTDTQYF. The CDR3 DNA follows: TGTGCCAGCAGCTCGGGACTATCTAGCACAGATACGCAGTATTTT.

In DNA form, the CDR3 reads TGCAGCGTTGGAGGGACAGGGTTTGAGACCCAGTACTTC. Translated: CSVGGTGFETQYF. The chain has TRBV29-1 and TRBJ2-5; 9 bases are shared with TRBD1. CDR3 length: 13 amino acids. V lost 4 bases, J lost 5 bases, and 5 bases stayed unmatched. The germline gives CDR1 SQVTM, CDR2 ANQGSEA.

This chain connects TRBV19 to TRBJ1-2; maybe TRBD1 (5 bases). Germline-derived CDR1 and CDR2 are LNHDA and SQIVND (reference sequence). The V end was cut by 7 bases, the J end by 7 bases, with 10 bases between. The CDR3 is 11 amino acids. The CDR3 DNA is TGTGCCAGTAATGGGGGAGGTGGCTACACCTTC. It is translated as CASNGGGGYTF.

The V gene is TRBV2, the J gene TRBJ2-7; TRBD1 matches at 7 bases. Germline CDR1 SNHLY, CDR2 FYNNEI. The CDR3 is made up of 13 amino acids. V lost 4 bases, J lost 7 bases, and 7 bases stayed unmatched. The CDR3 loop is CASSVQGYGEQYF. The DNA of the CDR3 is TGTGCCAGCAGTGTACAGGGGTACGGGGAGCAGTACTTC.

The chain carries TRBV7-3 and TRBJ2-3, with TRBD2 identical over 10 bases. Trimming took 1 base from V and 6 from J; bases not matched to a gene: 4. CDR3 length: 15 amino acids. Per germline, CDR1 SGHTA and CDR2 FQGTGA. The CDR3 protein is CASSLKRGGRDTQYF. CDR3 DNA sequence: TGTGCCAGCAGCTTAAAGCGGGGGGGCAGGGATACGCAGTATTTT.

This clone was seen just once. This chain uses TRBV25-1 with TRBJ1-2, with D tentatively TRBD1 (5 bases). Between the trimmed V and J ends, which lost 3 bases and 5 bases, there was a span of 16 bases. The germline V gene encodes CDR1 MGHDK and CDR2 SYGVNS. CDR3 length: 15 residues. CDR3 loop: CASSDGGGKTYGYTF. The CDR3 nucleotides read TGTGCCAGCAGTGATGGGGGGGGTAAGACTTATGGCTACACCTTC.

The chain links TRBV6-6 to TRBJ1-4, with 7 positions matching TRBD1. The V gene's germline CDR1 is MNHNY and CDR2 SVGAGI (reference sequence). With V trimmed by 4 bases and J by 3 bases, 5 bases remained unmatched. The CDR3 runs 15 residues. In nucleotides, the CDR3 is TGTGCCAGCAGTTTAAACAGGGGTGCTAATGAAAAACTGTTTTTT. This encodes CASSLNRGANEKLFF.